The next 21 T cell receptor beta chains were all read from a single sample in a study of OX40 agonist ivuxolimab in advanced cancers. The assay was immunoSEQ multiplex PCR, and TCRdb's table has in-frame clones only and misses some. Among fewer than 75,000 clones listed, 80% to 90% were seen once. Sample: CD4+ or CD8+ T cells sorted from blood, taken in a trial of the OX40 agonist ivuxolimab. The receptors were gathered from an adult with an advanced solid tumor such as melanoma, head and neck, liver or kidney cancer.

The CDR3 protein is CASRGNEKLFF. DNA of the CDR3: TGTGCCAGCAGGGGGAATGAAAAACTGTTTTTT. The J gene is TRBJ1-4, the V gene TRBV2; D unclear. V was cut by 6 bases and J by 5 bases, with 4 bases left in between. This CDR3 is 11 amino acids long. Germline V gene data show CDR1 as SNHLY and CDR2 as FYNNEI.

The CDR3: CASSEAMGSRIYEQYF. The CDR3 DNA sequence: TGTGCCAGCAGTGAAGCGATGGGGAGCCGAATCTACGAGCAGTACTTC. The chain employs TRBV6-1 and TRBJ2-7; TRBD2 is a possible D gene (5 bases). Trimming removed 0 bases at V and 3 bases at J, with 15 bases between. The CDR3 consists of 16 residues. The germline CDR1 and CDR2 sequences are MNHNS and SASEGT.

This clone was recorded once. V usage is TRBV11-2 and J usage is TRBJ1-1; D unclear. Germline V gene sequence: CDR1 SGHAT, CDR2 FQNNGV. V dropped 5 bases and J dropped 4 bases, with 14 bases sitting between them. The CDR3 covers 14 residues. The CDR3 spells CASSPTTVGTEAFF. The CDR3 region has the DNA TGTGCCAGCAGCCCTACCACAGTCGGCACTGAAGCTTTCTTT.

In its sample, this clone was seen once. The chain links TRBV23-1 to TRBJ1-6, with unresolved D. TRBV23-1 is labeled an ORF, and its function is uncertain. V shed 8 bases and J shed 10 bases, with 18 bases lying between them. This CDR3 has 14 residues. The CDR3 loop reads CASFRADLGSPLHF. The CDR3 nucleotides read TGCGCCAGCTTCCGGGCAGACTTAGGCTCACCCCTCCACTTT.

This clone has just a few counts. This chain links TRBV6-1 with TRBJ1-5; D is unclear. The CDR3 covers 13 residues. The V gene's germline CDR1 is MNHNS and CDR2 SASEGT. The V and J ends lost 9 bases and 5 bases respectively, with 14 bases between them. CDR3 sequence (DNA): TGTGCCAGTGTGGTAGGGTACGATCAGCCCCAGCATTTT. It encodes CASVVGYDQPQHF.

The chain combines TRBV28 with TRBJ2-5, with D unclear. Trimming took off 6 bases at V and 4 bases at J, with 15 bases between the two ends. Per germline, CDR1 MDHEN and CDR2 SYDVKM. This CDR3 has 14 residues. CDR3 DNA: TGTGCCAGCAGCCCCAGCTATGAAGTAGAGACCCAGTACTTC. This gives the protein CASSPSYEVETQYF.

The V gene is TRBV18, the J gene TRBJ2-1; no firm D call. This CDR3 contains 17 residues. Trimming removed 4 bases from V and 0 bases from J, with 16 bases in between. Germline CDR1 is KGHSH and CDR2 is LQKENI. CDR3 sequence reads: CASSQQGPGSSYNEQFF. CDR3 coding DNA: TGTGCCAGCTCACAGCAAGGGCCGGGTAGCTCCTACAATGAGCAGTTCTTC. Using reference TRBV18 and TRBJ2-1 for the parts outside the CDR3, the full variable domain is NAGVMQNPRHLVRRRGQEARLRCSPMKGHSHVYWYRQLPEEGLKFMVYLQKENIIDESGMPKERFSAEFPKEGPSILRIQQVVRGDSAAYFCASSQQGPGSSYNEQFFGPGTRLTVL.

The CDR3 region is CASSIGGGEDTQYF. CDR3 in DNA: TGTGCCAGTAGTATAGGGGGAGGGGAAGATACGCAGTATTTT. The chain recombines TRBV19 with TRBJ2-3; TRBD2 agrees at 7 bases. The CDR3 consists of 14 residues. Germline CDR1 LNHDA, CDR2 SQIVND (reference sequence). V shed 1 base and J 5 bases; nucleotides not matched to a gene: 3.

The CDR3, as DNA: TGTGCCAGCAGTCACTCTGGGGCCAACGTCCTGACTTTC. This translates into CASSHSGANVLTF. This rearrangement joins TRBV25-1 to TRBJ2-6; the D is unclear. V was shortened by 5 bases and J by 0 bases, with 2 bases between the two germline ends. Germline loops: CDR1 MGHDK, CDR2 SYGVNS. The CDR3 loop spans 13 amino acids.

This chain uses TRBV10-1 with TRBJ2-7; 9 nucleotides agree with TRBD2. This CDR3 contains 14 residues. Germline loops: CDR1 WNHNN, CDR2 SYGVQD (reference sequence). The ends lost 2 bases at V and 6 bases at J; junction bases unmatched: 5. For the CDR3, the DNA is TGCGCCAGCAGTGAGGCGGGAGGGCCCTTCGAGCAGTACTTC. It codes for CASSEAGGPFEQYF.

The CDR3 DNA sequence: TGTGCCAGCAGAGAAAAGGGAACAACTAATGAAAAACTGTTTTTT. Translating it yields CASREKGTTNEKLFF. V is TRBV11-2 and J is TRBJ1-4; no firm D call. Germline V CDR1 and CDR2: SGHAT, FQNNGV. The CDR3 totals 15 residues. The V end lost 6 bases, the J end lost 0 bases, and 11 bases lay between the germline ends. Full variable domain (missing parts from reference TRBV11-2 and TRBJ1-4): EAGVAQSPRYKIIEKRQSVAFWCNPISGHATLYWYQQILGQGPKLLIQFQNNGVVDDSQLPKDRFSAERLKGVDSTLKIQPAKLEDSAVYLCASREKGTTNEKLFFGSGTQLSVL.

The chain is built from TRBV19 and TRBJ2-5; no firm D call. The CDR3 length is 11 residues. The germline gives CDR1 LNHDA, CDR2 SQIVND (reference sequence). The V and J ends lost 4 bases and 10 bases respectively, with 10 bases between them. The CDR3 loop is CASSSGARQYF. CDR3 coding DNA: TGTGCCAGTAGTAGCGGAGCACGCCAGTACTTC.

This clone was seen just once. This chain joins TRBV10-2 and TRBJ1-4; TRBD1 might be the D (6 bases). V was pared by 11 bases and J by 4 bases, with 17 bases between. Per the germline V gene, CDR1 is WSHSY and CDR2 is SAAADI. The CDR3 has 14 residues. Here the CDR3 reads CARQRGTYNEKLFF. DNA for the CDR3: TGCGCCCGTCAGAGGGGGACCTATAATGAAAAACTGTTTTTT.

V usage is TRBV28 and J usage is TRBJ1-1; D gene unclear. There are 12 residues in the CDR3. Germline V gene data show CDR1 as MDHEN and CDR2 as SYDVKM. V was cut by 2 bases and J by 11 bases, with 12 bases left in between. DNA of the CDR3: TGTGCCAGCAGTTTAACCGCCCGGAGGGCTTTCTTT. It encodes CASSLTARRAFF.

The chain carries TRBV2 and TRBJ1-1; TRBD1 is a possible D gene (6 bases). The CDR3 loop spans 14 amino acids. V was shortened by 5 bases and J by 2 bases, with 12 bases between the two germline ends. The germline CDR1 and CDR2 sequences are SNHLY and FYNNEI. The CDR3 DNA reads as TGTGCCAGCAGTAAGGACAGATTCAACACTGAAGCTTTCTTT. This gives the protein CASSKDRFNTEAFF.

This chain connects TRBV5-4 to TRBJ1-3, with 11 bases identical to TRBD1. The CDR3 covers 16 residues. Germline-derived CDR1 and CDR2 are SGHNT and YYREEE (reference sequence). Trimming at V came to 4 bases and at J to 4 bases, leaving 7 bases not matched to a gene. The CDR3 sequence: CASSIGQGATGNTIYF. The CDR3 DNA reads TGTGCCAGCAGCATTGGACAGGGGGCTACGGGAAACACCATATATTTT.

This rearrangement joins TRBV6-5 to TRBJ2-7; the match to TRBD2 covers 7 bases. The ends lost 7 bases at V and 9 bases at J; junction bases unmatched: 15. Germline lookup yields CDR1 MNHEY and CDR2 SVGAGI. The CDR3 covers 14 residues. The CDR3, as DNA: TGTGCCAGCAACTCGTTGGCTAGCGGAAGCCGGCAGTACTTC. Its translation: CASNSLASGSRQYF.

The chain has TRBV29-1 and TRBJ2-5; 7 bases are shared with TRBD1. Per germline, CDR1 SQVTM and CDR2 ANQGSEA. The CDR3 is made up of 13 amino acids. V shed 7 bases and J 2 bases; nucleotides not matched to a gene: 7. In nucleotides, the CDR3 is TGCAGCGCCGCCGGGACAGTACAAGAGACCCAGTACTTC. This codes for CSAAGTVQETQYF.

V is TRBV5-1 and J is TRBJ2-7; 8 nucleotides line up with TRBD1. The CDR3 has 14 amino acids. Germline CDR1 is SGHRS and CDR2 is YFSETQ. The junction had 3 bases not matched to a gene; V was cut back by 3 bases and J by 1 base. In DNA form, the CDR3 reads TGCGCCAGCAGCTCGCGGGACAGGTCCTACGAGCAGTACTTC. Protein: CASSSRDRSYEQYF.

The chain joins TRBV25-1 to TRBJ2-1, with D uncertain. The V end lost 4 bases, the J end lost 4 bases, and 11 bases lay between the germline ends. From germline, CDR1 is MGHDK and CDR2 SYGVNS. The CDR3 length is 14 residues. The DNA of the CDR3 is TGTGCCAGCAGTGCCCTGGGGTTGTACAATGAGCAGTTCTTC. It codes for CASSALGLYNEQFF.

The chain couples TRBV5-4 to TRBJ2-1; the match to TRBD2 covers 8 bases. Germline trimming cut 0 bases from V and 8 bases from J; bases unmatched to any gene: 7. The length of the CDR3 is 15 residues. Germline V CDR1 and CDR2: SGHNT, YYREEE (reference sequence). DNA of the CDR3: TGTGCCAGCAGCTTGGCCGGGACTAGAGGCGATGAGCAGTTCTTC. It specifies CASSLAGTRGDEQFF. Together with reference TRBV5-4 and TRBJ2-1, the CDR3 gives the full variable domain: ETGVTQSPTHLIKTRGQQVTLRCSSQSGHNTVSWYQQALGQGPQFIFQYYREEENGRGNFPPRFSGLQFPNYSSELNVNALELDDSALYLCASSLAGTRGDEQFFGPGTRLTVL.